Reported below is one T cell receptor beta chain. This clone was counted a few times. Its target antigen remains unknown. A far more abundant clone sits one base away, making this likely a read error. This sample also contains other DNA sequences that code for the same CDR3. The data were obtained in a study of beta chain features in type 1 diabetes (dated by TCRdb to 2017 to 2018). Regarding the complete study: No differences in mean age, gender distribution, total cell number or subset yield were found between patients and healthy donors. A total of roughly 99,000,000 sorted cells were examined across all samples, and the number of cells per subset was strongly correlated with RNA yield. In the study, TCRB repertoires of sorted circulating CD4+ T cell subsets from recently diagnosed type 1 diabetes patients were compared with those of matched healthy donors. Regulatory and stem cell-like memory subsets were obtained from only 8 patients and about eight healthy donors, while naive and central memory subsets were obtained from all 28 donors. The investigation overall reported the following: Because cDNA was sequenced instead of genomic DNA, highly expressing activated cells could be over-represented, though the groups showed no difference in activation or CD3 levels. At VDJ recombination sites, patients with type 1 diabetes made fewer insertions and deleted more nucleotides, a pattern implying thymic rearrangement abnormalities. Naive, central memory and regulatory TCRB repertoires appeared to be more similar among patients than among healthy donors. In all four CD4+ subsets, TCRB CDR3 length was moderately but significantly shorter in type 1 diabetes patients. PCR might favor shorter templates, but patient and control samples were amplified and corrected together, so any skew would affect both groups equally. HLA sub-analyses involved small numbers of individuals, so any influence of HLA type on TCRB rearrangement remained unresolved.

Each donor gave one peripheral blood draw, about 110 mL on average, collected into heparinised tubes. Naive, central memory, regulatory and stem cell-like memory CD4+ T cells were sorted on a BD FACSAria II using a panel including CD45RO, CCR7, CD25, CD127, CD95 and CD27. Purity was above 95% for every sorted population. Right away, PBMCs were isolated by Lymphoprep density gradient centrifugation and were stained directly, with no culture step. To minimize batch effects, samples were stained and sorted in pairs, one healthy donor with one patient per experiment. The entire amount of isolated RNA was reverse transcribed using the High Capacity cDNA Reverse Transcription Kit, so the sequenced TCRB transcripts were expressed ones. Naive, central memory and regulatory T cell samples underwent deep immunoSEQ sequencing, averaging about 3.57 million total reads per sample. After sorted cells were lysed in RLT buffer, RNA was extracted with DNase-treated RNeasy Micro or Mini kits, with the choice depending on cell number. Each cell subset was processed separately to prevent cross-contamination, with patient and healthy donor samples processed together. The immunoSEQ multiplex PCR was used to amplify TCRB sequences from cDNA, generating 87-bp fragments that spanned the CDR3 region. Sequencing of the amplicons was done on the Illumina HiSeq platform. Processing in the source paper ran as follows. PCR bias was computationally corrected using synthetic template baselines, reads within Hamming distance 2 were collapsed, and singletons that could not be merged were discarded. By aligning reads against IMGT, V, D and J genes, CDR3 length, and insertions or deletions at six rearrangement sites were assigned. Within each subset, clonotype counts were normalized to sorted cell number, and only after that were true diversity and Gini coefficients computed with the tcR R package. The overlap coefficient, calculated on TCRB nucleotide sequences, was used to quantify repertoire sharing. Not all clones reach the TCRdb copy of this immuneACCESS table, which keeps in-frame sequences only. Checked studies attribute under half of the gap to unresolved V genes and leave the rest unexplained. That table is the source of V, J and clone size, and D and trimming were worked out from the DNA. A total of around 340,000 clones appear in this sample, under 8.5% of them only once. The top ten constitute 0.44% of the sample.

The sample was central memory CD4+ T cells from blood. The TCR sequence derives from a woman aged 18-30 years in good health.

The CDR3 protein sequence reads: CASSPNTGELFF. The bases read TGTGCCAGCAGCCCGAACACCGGGGAGCTGTTTTTT. This sequence uses TRBV11-3 and TRBJ2-2, with no reliable assignment of the D segment. The CDR3 spans 12 residues, from the cysteine through the phenylalanine. The DNA shown is the 36-base CDR3, in frame from base 1. V is reduced by 5 bases and J by 0 bases, leaving a spacing of 1 base between them. In the germline V gene, CDR1 corresponds to SGHNT and CDR2 to YENEEA.